This is a list of T cell receptor beta chains from one sample in a study of T cells after yellow fever vaccination. TCRdb processed the 5' RACE reads anew with MiXCR; each CDR3 protein has one entry. The sample shows under 700,000 distinct CDR3 sequences, less than 20% of them seen only once. The sample in question was PBMCs, obtained less than 6 days after the first yellow fever vaccination. Receptors originate from a young man who received the YFV17D yellow fever vaccine. Both conserved end residues are part of each CDR3. D genes are given only for firm matches. Size is stated for part of the rows, as once, few or many counts, or as a class when the clone is expanded.

V gene: TRBV20-1
D gene: TRBD2
J gene: TRBJ2-3
CDR3 length: 15
clone size: few
CDR3 protein: CSAGNPTSGGNTQYF
CDR3 DNA: TGCAGTGCTGGGAACCCCACTAGCGGGGGGAATACGCAGTATTTT

V gene: TRBV15
D gene: .
J gene: TRBJ2-6
CDR3 length: 15
clone size: .
CDR3 protein: CATSSAYSSANVLTF
CDR3 DNA: TGTGCCACCAGCAGTGCATATAGTTCGGCCAACGTCCTGACTTTC

V gene: TRBV7-2
D gene: TRBD2
J gene: TRBJ2-5
CDR3 length: 15
clone size: .
CDR3 protein: CASSFGGGVKETQYF
CDR3 DNA: TGTGCCAGCAGCTTCGGCGGGGGGGTAAAGGAGACCCAGTACTTC

V gene: TRBV7-2
D gene: .
J gene: TRBJ1-1
CDR3 length: 15
clone size: few
CDR3 protein: CASSLVGGGNTEAFF
CDR3 DNA: TGTGCCAGCAGCTTAGTGGGGGGCGGGAACACTGAAGCTTTCTTT

V gene: TRBV7-2
D gene: .
J gene: TRBJ2-3
CDR3 length: 14
clone size: few
CDR3 protein: CASSLGLTPDTQYF
CDR3 DNA: TGTGCCAGCAGCTTAGGCCTAACCCCAGATACGCAGTATTTT

V gene: TRBV10-3
D gene: .
J gene: TRBJ1-5
CDR3 length: 14
clone size: .
CDR3 protein: CAISVGWGNQPQHF
CDR3 DNA: TGTGCCATCAGTGTTGGGTGGGGAAATCAGCCCCAGCATTTT

V gene: TRBV5-1
D gene: .
J gene: TRBJ1-2
CDR3 length: 15
clone size: .
CDR3 protein: CASSLAAGGGYGYTF
CDR3 DNA: TGCGCCAGCAGCTTGGCCGCCGGCGGGGGCTATGGCTACACCTTC

V gene: TRBV18
D gene: .
J gene: TRBJ2-1
CDR3 length: 13
clone size: .
CDR3 protein: CASSPPDRNEQFF
CDR3 DNA: TGTGCCAGCTCACCACCAGATCGGAATGAGCAGTTCTTC

V gene: TRBV10-3
D gene: .
J gene: TRBJ2-1
CDR3 length: 14
clone size: many
CDR3 protein: CAISDGREYNEQFF
CDR3 DNA: TGTGCCATCAGTGACGGCAGGGAGTACAATGAGCAGTTCTTC

V gene: TRBV7-2
D gene: TRBD1
J gene: TRBJ1-1
CDR3 length: 15
clone size: few
CDR3 protein: CASSLQTGGITEAFF
CDR3 DNA: TGTGCCAGCAGCTTGCAGACAGGGGGTATCACTGAAGCTTTCTTT

V gene: TRBV19
D gene: .
J gene: TRBJ2-1
CDR3 length: 16
clone size: few
CDR3 protein: CASSTARPGTYNEQFF
CDR3 DNA: TGTGCCAGTAGTACCGCTCGCCCCGGGACATACAATGAGCAGTTCTTC